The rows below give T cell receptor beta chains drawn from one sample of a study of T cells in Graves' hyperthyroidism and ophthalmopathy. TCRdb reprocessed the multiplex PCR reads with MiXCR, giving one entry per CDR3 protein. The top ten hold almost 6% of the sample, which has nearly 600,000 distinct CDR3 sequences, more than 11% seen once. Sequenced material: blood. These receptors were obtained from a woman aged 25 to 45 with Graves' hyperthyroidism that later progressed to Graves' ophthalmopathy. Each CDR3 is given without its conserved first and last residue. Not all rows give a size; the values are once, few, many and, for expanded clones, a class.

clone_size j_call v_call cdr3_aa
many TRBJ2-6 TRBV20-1 SARDVGQGPSGANVLT
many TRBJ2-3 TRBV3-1 TSSRYNDMATQY
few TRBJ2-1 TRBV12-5 ASGRYEVGNEQF
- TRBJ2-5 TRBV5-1 ASSSPVGKGQETQY
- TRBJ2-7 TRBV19 ASSMGGLAPYEQY
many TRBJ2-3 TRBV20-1 SARDRASAGDTQY
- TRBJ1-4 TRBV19 ASSMDGQQGTNEKLF
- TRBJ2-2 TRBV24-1 ATSDPRTGTGELF
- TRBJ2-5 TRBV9 ASSVNSGQQETQY
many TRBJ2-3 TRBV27 ASNRLATTTDTQY
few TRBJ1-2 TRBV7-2 ASSLVGRDLANYGYT
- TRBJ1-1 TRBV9 ASSAQGTGTEAF
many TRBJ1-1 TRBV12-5 ASGLLRGKSMNTEAF
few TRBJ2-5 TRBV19 ASSNGRTQETQY
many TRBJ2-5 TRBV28 ASSGGQGIKTQY
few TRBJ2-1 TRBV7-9 ASSPLSDRYNEQF
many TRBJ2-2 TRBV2 ASSEGGGNTGELF
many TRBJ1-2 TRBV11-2 ASSSGGGQFSYGYT
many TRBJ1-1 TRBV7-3 ASSLLGGRSTEAF
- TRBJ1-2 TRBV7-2 AGSSRLGDRGYS
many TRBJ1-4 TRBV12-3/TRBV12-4 ASSLGQPGEKLF
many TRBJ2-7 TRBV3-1 ASSQGGGGTTTKQY
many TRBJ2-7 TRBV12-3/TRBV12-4 ASSSSGTLYEQY
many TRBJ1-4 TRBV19 ASTLRTGAINEKLF
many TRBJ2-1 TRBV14 ASSHLDGTSYNEQF